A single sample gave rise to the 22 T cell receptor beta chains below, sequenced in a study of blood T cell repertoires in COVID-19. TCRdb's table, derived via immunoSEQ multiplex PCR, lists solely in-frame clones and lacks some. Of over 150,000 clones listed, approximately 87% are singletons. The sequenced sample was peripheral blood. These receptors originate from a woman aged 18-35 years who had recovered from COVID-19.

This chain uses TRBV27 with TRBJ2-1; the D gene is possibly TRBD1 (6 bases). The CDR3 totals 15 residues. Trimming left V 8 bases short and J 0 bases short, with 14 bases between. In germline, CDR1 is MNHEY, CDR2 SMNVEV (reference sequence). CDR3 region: CASDSLGGSYNEQFF. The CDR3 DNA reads TGTGCCAGCGATTCCCTAGGGGGCTCCTACAATGAGCAGTTCTTC.

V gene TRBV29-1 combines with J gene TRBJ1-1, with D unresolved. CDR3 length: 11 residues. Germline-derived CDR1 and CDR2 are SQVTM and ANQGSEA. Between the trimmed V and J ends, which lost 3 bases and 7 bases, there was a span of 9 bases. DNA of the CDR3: TGCAGCGTTGACCCCCGGTTTGAAGCTTTCTTT. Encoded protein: CSVDPRFEAFF.

CDR3: CASTPDRSYSNQPQHF. In DNA form, the CDR3 reads TGTGCCAGTACCCCGGACAGGTCTTATAGCAATCAGCCCCAGCATTTT. V and J are TRBV19 and TRBJ1-5; 7 bases align to TRBD1. With 7 bases clipped from V and 0 bases from J, the junction kept 9 bases outside the gene matches. Germline loops: CDR1 LNHDA, CDR2 SQIVND (reference sequence). The CDR3 is made up of 16 amino acids.

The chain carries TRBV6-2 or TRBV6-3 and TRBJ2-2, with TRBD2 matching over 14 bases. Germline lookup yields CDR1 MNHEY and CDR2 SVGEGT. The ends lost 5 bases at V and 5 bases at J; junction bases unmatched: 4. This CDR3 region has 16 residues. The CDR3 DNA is TGTGCCAGCAGTCAGGGACTAGCGGGAGCAACCGGGGAGCTGTTTTTT. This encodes CASSQGLAGATGELFF.

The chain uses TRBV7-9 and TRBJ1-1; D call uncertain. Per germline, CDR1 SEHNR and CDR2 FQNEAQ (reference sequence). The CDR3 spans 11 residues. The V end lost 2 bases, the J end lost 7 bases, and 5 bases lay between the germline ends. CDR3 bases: TGTGCCAGCAGCTTAATCGGTGAAGCTTTCTTT. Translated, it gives CASSLIGEAFF.

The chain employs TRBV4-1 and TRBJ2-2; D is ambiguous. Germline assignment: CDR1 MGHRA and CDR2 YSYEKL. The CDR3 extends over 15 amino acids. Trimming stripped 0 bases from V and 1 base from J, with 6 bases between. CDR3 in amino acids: CASSQDPGNTGELFF. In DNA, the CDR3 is TGCGCCAGCAGCCAAGACCCAGGGAACACCGGGGAGCTGTTTTTT.

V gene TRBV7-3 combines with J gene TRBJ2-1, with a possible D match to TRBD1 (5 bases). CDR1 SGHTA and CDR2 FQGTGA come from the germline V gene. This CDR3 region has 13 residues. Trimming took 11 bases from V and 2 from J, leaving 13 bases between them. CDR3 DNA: TGTGCCGGTCGTTGGACACCCTACAATGAGCAGTTCTTC. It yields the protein CAGRWTPYNEQFF.

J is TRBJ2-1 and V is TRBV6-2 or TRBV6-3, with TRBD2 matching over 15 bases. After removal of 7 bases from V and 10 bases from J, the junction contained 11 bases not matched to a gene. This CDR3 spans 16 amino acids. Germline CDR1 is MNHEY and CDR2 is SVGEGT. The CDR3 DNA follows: TGTGCCAGCACCCCCGGACTAGCGGGAGGGGGGCGGGAGCAGTTCTTC. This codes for CASTPGLAGGGREQFF.

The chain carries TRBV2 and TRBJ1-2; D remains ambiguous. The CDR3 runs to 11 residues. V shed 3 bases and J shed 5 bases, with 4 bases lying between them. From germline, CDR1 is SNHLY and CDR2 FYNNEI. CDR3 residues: CASSETYGYTF. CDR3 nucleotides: TGTGCCAGCAGTGAGACATATGGCTACACCTTC. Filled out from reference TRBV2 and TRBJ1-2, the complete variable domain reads EPEVTQTPSHQVTQMGQEVILRCVPISNHLYFYWYRQILGQKVEFLVSFYNNEISEKSEIFDDQFSVERPDGSNFTLKIRSTKLEDSAMYFCASSETYGYTFGSGTRLTVV.

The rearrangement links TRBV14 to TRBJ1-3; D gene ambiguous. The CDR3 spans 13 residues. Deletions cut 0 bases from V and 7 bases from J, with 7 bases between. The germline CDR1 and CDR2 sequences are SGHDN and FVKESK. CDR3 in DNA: TGTGCCAGCAGCCAAGAGGGAGCGAACACCATATATTTT. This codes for CASSQEGANTIYF.

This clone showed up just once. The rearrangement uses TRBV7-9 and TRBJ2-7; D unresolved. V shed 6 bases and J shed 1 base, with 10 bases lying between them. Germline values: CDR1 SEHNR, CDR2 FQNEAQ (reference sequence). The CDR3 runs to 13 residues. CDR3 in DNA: TGTGCCAGCAGAACAGTGGGTTCCTACGAGCAGTACTTC. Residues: CASRTVGSYEQYF.

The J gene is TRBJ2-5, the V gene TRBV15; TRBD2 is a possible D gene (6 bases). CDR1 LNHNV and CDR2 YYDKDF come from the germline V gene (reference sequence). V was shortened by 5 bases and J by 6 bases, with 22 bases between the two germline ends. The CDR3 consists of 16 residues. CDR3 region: CATSGPRRLVRQTQYF. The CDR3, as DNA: TGTGCCACCAGCGGCCCCCGCCGACTAGTGCGACAGACCCAGTACTTC.

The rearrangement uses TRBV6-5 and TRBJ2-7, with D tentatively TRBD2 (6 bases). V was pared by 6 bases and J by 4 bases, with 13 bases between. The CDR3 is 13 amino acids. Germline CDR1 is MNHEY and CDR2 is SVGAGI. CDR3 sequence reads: CASRFEGLYEQYV. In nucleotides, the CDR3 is TGTGCCAGCAGATTCGAGGGACTGTACGAGCAGTACGTC.

This CDR3 is CASSDPSDRWDGVNEQFF. The CDR3 nucleotides are TGTGCCAGCAGTGACCCCTCGGACAGGTGGGATGGGGTCAATGAGCAGTTCTTC. This chain joins TRBV6-1 and TRBJ2-1, with 7 bases matching TRBD1. The CDR3 contains 18 residues. The germline gives CDR1 MNHNS, CDR2 SASEGT. The V and J ends lost 3 bases and 6 bases, in that order; junction bases with no gene match: 17.

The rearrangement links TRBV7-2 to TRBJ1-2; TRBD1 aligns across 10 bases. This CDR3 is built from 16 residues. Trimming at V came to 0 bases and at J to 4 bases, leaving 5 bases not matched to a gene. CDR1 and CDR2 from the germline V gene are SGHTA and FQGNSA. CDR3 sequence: CASSLAGTGDFYGYTF. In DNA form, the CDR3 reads TGTGCCAGCAGCTTAGCAGGGACAGGGGACTTCTATGGCTACACCTTC. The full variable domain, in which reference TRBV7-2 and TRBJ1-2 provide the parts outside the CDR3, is GAGVSQSPSNKVTEKGKDVELRCDPISGHTALYWYRQSLGQGLEFLIYFQGNSAPDKSGLPSDRFSAERTGGSVSTLTIQRTQQEDSAVYLCASSLAGTGDFYGYTFGSGTRLTVV.

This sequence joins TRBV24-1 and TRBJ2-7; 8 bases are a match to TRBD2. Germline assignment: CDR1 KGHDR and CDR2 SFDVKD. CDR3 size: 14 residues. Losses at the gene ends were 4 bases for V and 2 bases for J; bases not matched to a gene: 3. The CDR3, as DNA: TGTGCCACCAGTGACGGGGGGGCCGCCTACGAGCAGTACTTC. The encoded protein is CATSDGGAAYEQYF.

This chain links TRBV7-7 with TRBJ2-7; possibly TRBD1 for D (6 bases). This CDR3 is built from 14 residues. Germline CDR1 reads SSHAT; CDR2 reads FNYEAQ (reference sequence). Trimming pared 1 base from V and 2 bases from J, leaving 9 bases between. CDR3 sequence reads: CASSLEEGAYEQYF. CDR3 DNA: TGTGCCAGCAGCTTAGAAGAGGGGGCCTACGAGCAGTACTTC. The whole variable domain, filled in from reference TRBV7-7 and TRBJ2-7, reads GAGVSQSPRYKVTKRGQDVTLRCDPISSHATLYWYQQALGQGPEFLTYFNYEAQPDKSGLPSDRFSAERPEGSISTLTIQRTEQRDSAMYRCASSLEEGAYEQYFGPGTRLTVT.

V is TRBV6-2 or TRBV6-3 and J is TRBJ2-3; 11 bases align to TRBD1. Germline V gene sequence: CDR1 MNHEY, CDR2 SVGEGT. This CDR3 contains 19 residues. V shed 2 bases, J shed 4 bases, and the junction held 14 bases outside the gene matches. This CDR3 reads CASSYSRTGGEGFPDTQYF. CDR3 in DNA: TGTGCCAGCAGTTACAGCAGGACAGGGGGCGAAGGTTTCCCAGATACGCAGTATTTT.

The CDR3 DNA follows: TGTGCCAGCAGCACGGGACTAGCGGCCTTGAGGACCGGGGAGCTGTTTTTT. Amino acid sequence: CASSTGLAALRTGELFF. The chain is built from TRBV5-4 and TRBJ2-2, with 11 bases matching TRBD2. The length of the CDR3 is 17 residues. V gave up 4 bases and J gave up 5 bases; unmatched junction bases: 10. Germline V gives CDR1 SGHNT, CDR2 YYREEE (reference sequence).

For the CDR3, the DNA is TGCGCCAGCAGCCCGTTGGGACAGGGGGAACTAGCCAAAAACATTCAGTACTTC. Amino acid sequence: CASSPLGQGELAKNIQYF. V usage is TRBV4-1 and J usage is TRBJ2-4; 11 positions agree with TRBD1. This CDR3 region has 18 residues. Germline values: CDR1 MGHRA, CDR2 YSYEKL. J was trimmed by 0 bases and V by 4 bases; bases with no gene match: 8.

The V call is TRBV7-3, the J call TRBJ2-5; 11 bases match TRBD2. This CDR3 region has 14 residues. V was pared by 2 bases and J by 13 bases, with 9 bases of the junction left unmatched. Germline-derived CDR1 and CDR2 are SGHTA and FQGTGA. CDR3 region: CASSLSSLAGVTYF. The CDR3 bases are TGTGCCAGCAGCTTATCCTCACTAGCGGGGGTGACGTACTTC.

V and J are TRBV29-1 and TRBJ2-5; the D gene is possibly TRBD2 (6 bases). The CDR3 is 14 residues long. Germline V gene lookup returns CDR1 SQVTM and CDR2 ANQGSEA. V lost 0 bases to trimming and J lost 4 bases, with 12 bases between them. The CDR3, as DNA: TGCAGCGTTGAAGATCCCGGGGGAGGAGAGACCCAGTACTTC. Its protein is CSVEDPGGGETQYF.